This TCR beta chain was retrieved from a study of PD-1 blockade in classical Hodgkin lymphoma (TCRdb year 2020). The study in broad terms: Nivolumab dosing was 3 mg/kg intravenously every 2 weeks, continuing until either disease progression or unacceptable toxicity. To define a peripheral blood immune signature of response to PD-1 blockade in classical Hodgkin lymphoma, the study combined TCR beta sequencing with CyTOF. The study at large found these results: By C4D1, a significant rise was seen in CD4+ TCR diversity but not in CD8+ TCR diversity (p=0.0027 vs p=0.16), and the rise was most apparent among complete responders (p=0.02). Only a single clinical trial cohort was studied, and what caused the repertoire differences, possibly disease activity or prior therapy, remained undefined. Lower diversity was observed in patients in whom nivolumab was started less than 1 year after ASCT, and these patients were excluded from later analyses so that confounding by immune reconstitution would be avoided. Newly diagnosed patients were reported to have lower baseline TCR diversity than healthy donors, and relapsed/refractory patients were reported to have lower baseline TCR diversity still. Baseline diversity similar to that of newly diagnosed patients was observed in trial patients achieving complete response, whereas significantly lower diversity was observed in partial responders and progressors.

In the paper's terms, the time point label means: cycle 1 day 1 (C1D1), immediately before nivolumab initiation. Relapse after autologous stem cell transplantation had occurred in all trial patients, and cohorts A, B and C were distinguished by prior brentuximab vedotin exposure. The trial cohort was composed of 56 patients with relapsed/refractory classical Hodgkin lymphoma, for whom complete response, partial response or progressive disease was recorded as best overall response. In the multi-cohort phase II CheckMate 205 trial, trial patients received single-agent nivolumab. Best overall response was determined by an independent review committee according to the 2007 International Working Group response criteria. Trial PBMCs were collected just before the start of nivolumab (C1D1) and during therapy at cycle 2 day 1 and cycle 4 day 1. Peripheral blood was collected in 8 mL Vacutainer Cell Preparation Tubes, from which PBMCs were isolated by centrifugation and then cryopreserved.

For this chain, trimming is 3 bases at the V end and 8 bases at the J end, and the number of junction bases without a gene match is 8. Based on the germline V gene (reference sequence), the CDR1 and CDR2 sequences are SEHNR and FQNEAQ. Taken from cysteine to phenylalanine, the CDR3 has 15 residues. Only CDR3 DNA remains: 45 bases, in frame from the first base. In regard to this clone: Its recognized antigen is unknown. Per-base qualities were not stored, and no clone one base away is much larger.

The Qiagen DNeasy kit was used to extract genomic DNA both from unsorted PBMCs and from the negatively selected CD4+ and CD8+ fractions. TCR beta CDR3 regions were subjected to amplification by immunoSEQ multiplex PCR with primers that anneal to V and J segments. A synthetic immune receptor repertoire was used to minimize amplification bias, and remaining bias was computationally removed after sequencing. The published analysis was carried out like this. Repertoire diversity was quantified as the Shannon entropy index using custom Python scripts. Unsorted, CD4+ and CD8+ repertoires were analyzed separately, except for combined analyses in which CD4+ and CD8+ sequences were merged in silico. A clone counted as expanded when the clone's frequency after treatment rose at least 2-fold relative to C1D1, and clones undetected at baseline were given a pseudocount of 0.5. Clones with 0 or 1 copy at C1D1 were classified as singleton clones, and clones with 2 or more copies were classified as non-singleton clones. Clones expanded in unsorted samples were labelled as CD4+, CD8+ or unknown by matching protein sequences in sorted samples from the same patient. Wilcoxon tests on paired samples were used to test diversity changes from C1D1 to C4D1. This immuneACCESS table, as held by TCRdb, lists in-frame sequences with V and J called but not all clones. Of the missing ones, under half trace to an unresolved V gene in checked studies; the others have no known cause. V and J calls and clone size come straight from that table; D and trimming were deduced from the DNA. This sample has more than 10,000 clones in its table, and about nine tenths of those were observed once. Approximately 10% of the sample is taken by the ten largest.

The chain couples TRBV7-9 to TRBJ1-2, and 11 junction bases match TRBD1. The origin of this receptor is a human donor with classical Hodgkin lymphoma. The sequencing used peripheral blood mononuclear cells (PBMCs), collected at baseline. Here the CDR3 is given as CASSFFGQGAEGYTF. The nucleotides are TGTGCCAGCAGCTTTTTCGGACAGGGGGCGGAGGGCTACACCTTC.